Given below is one T cell receptor beta chain in context. The authors' processing: Estimates of nucleated cell counts were drawn from the amplification of reference gene primers. Sequencing was performed with immunoSEQ multiplex PCR; in TCRdb, only in-frame clones are kept and a portion is missing. The V and J calls and clone size are taken from that table; D and trimming were inferred from the DNA. This repertoire shows about 98,000 clones, 70% to 90% found once; its top ten account for approximately 5%. CDR1 is MDHEN, CDR2 SYDVKM, per germline. Unmatched junction bases numbered 11, after V lost 10 bases and J lost 8 bases. The CDR3 extends over 13 amino acids. This entry belongs to a study of blood T cell repertoires in COVID-19. Whole-study context: Collection of acute and convalescent COVID-19 samples took place in the United States, Italy and Spain. T cells, B-cell-depleted T cells, or PBMCs supplied cDNA or gDNA.

The receptor was derived from a man between 65 and 85 years old with acute or convalescent COVID-19. The sample comprised peripheral blood. The rearrangement joins TRBV28 to TRBJ2-1; the match to TRBD1 covers 7 bases. The CDR3 DNA reads as TGTGCCACGGACAGGCTCTCCGCGGATGAGCAGTTCTTC. Translated, it gives CATDRLSADEQFF.